This TCR beta chain was sequenced in a study of CD8+ T cells in alopecia areata. Study observations and caveats: For lesional scalp, especially alopecia totalis/universalis, clonality was higher than in normal scalp.

Collection of lesional scalp punch biopsies and peripheral blood was performed in alopecia areata patients. As for this clone: The target antigen is unknown.

cDNA serving as the sequencing template came from extracted, reverse transcribed RNA. Assay used: immunoSEQ multiplex PCR; TCRdb lists only in-frame clones, some missing. The sample records roughly 140,000 clones, around half being singletons. Trimming pared 2 bases from V and 0 bases from J, leaving 10 bases between. Germline loops: CDR1 SGHTA, CDR2 FQGNSA. The CDR3 is 15 residues long. This material consisted of CD8+ T cells sorted from blood, taken at week 0. The TCR was taken from a human donor with alopecia areata. This chain connects TRBV7-2 to TRBJ1-1, with D unresolved. CDR3 sequence: CASSLTQAMNTEAFF. The CDR3 DNA reads TGTGCCAGCAGCTTAACCCAAGCAATGAACACTGAAGCTTTCTTT.